Included here is one T cell receptor beta chain sequence, with context. The antigen is unknown. V lost 3 bases, J lost 1 base, and 7 bases lay in between. Germline CDR1 and CDR2: MNHEY and SMNVEV (reference sequence). This CDR3 is built from 14 residues. This sample is part of a study of T cell repertoires in cytomegalovirus infection. For the study at large: CMV epitopes used comprised recently identified HLA-C-restricted ones and well-studied HLA-B-restricted ones. Evidence of both CMV infection and a matching HLA type came from public TCR beta signatures.

Study results and limitations: Pooled public TCR beta family frequency picked out CMV carriers with the relevant HLA. Ex vivo, HLA-C-restricted CMV-specific TCR beta clonotypes prevailed over the rest of the response.

TCRdb reprocessed the reads with MiXCR, giving one entry per CDR3 protein. The table records 230,000 or so distinct CDR3 sequences, 38% of them present only once. The V gene is TRBV27, the J gene TRBJ2-1, with a weak D call TRBD2 (6 bases). The sequence derives from a human donor in good health (CMV status not recorded). Some clones in this sample may be carry-over from other donors' samples. The sample consisted of CD8+ T cells from cultured PBMCs, taken from culture after CMV antigen stimulation. The chain's CDR3 is CASSFGGSYNEQFF. DNA for the CDR3: TGTGCCAGCAGTTTCGGGGGATCCTACAATGAGCAGTTCTTC.